This T cell receptor beta chain derives from a study of T cell responses to AZD1222 COVID-19 vaccine. Study-wide results and caveats: Only after the peak T cell response were repertoires sampled.

As concerns this clone: Antigen specificity is unknown.

V was clipped by 4 bases and J by 0 bases, with 10 bases between them. Germline CDR1 is MDHEN and CDR2 is SYDVKM. The CDR3 is 15 residues long. Sequencing used immunoSEQ multiplex PCR; TCRdb keeps in-frame clones, though not all of them. The repertoire holds over 75,000 clones, about nine tenths seen once, with about 2.9% in the top ten. Sequencing used peripheral blood, obtained on day 0 of AZD1222 vaccination. The TCR was taken from an adult in good health. V is TRBV28 and J is TRBJ1-3; unclear D gene. CDR3 DNA: TGTGCCAGCAGTTCCTCAGTACTCTCTGGAAACACCATATATTTT. This gives the protein CASSSSVLSGNTIYF.